In this sample, the clone carrying this T cell receptor beta chain turned up once. The method was immunoSEQ multiplex PCR; TCRdb's version includes in-frame clones alone and lacks a portion of them. In the table there are approximately 150,000 clones, 88% of which are singletons. Time point reported: baseline pretreatment blood. As to treatment: 15 Gy SBRT to primary tumor, nephrectomy 4 weeks later. This record comes from a study of radiation and T cells in renal cell carcinoma. This CDR3 has 14 amino acids. Germline assignment: CDR1 ENHRY and CDR2 SYGVKD. Trimming shortened V by 6 bases and J by 8 bases, and 17 bases separated the two germline ends.

The chain joins TRBV10-3 to TRBJ1-3; tentative D call: TRBD1 (5 bases). The TCR comes from a woman aged 70-85 years with renal cell carcinoma. The material was blood, obtained from a patient whose treatment included radiotherapy and nephrectomy. CDR3: CAIRAGSLIDTIYF. In DNA form, the CDR3 reads TGTGCCATCAGGGCAGGGTCCTTAATTGACACCATATATTTT.